These T cell receptor beta chains were read from a single sample in a study of radiation and T cells in renal cell carcinoma. Clones were read by immunoSEQ multiplex PCR, and TCRdb kept only the in-frame ones, dropping some. Of approximately 120,000 clones listed, 81% are singletons. Specimen: blood, collected from a patient whose treatment included radiotherapy and nephrectomy. Every receptor here comes from a man aged 45-60 years with renal cell carcinoma. Each CDR3 is given with its conserved first and last residue. The order of the fields is clone size, J gene, V gene, D gene, CDR3 DNA, CDR3 protein. The D gene is left open where the match is weak. Clone size is given for some rows only: seen once, a few or many times, or a class if the clone is expanded.

. TRBJ1-2 TRBV5-8 . TGTGCCAGCAGCTTGGAGGGTTTCGCGAACTATGGCTACACCTTC CASSLEGFANYGYTF
few TRBJ2-7 TRBV5-5 . TGTGCCAGCAGCTTATTAACGGAGGGCTACGAGCAGTACTTC CASSLLTEGYEQYF
. TRBJ1-2 TRBV7-9 . TGTGCCAGCAGCTTAGCCCGGGTAGGCTACACCTTC CASSLARVGYTF
. TRBJ2-1 TRBV7-3 . TGTGCCAGCAGCTTAACGGTGGCTAGCGTATCCAATGAGCAGTTCTTC CASSLTVASVSNEQFF
. TRBJ2-4 TRBV15 TRBD2 TGTGCCACCAGCTACCGACTAGCCCTTAGAGACATTCAGTACTTC CATSYRLALRDIQYF
few TRBJ1-5 TRBV6-1 . TGTGCCAGCAGGGGTATCTATAATCAGCCCCAGCATTTT CASRGIYNQPQHF
. TRBJ2-7 TRBV28 . TGTGCCAGCAGTCTCCCGGGGCTACCTCACTACGAGCAGTACTTC CASSLPGLPHYEQYF
. TRBJ1-3 TRBV19 . TGTGCCAGTAGTATAGAGACCGGGGCACCGAGCCTTGGAAACACCATATATTTT CASSIETGAPSLGNTIYF
many TRBJ1-6 TRBV19 . TGTGCCAGTAGTGACAAGAATTCACCCCTCCACTTT CASSDKNSPLHF
. TRBJ1-2 TRBV6-5 . TGTGCCAGCAGTTACTCGGCCCCCAACTATGGCTACACCTTC CASSYSAPNYGYTF
few TRBJ1-4 TRBV19 TRBD1 TGTGCCAGTAGTCTATGGACAGGGAGTTACGAAAAACTGTTTTTT CASSLWTGSYEKLFF
. TRBJ1-4 TRBV30 TRBD1 TGTGCCTGGAGTTTAGGACAGGGCGGTGAAAAACTGTTTTTT CAWSLGQGGEKLFF
many TRBJ1-6 TRBV6-1 . TGTGCCAGCAGTCTCAACGCCCCGGGACGAACCCTCCACTTT CASSLNAPGRTLHF
. TRBJ1-4 TRBV12-5 . TGTGCTAGTTTCGGGCAGAATGAAAAACTGTTTTTT CASFGQNEKLFF
. TRBJ2-5 TRBV15 TRBD2 TGTGCCACCGAGATCGGGACTAGCGGGAGGCAAGAGACCCAGTACTTC CATEIGTSGRQETQYF
. TRBJ2-2 TRBV18 . TGTGCCAGCCCGATAGGAGGGGGGGCTTTTCCGAACACCGGGGAGCTGTTTTTT CASPIGGGAFPNTGELFF
. TRBJ2-4 TRBV30 . TGTGCCTGGAGTGTAACAGGCAGAAACAAAAACATTCAGTACTTC CAWSVTGRNKNIQYF
. TRBJ2-3 TRBV2 TRBD1 TGTGCCAGCAGCATGACAGGGCCAGATACGCAGTATTTT CASSMTGPDTQYF
. TRBJ2-6 TRBV30 . TGTGCCTGCCCCTGGCGGTCTGGGGCCAACGTCCTGACTTTC CACPWRSGANVLTF
. TRBJ1-5 TRBV19 . TGTGCCAGTAGTATAGGCCGAGGGCCCCAGCATTTT CASSIGRGPQHF
many TRBJ2-7 TRBV6-1 TRBD2 TGTGCCTCTCGGACTAGCGGGGCCTCCAACGAGCAGTACTTC CASRTSGASNEQYF
. TRBJ1-3 TRBV5-5 . TGTGCCAGCAGCGTATGGGGCTCCTCTGGAAACACCATATATTTT CASSVWGSSGNTIYF
. TRBJ2-1 TRBV18 TRBD2 TGTGCCAGCTCACGAGAGTCAGCGGGGTGGTACAATGAGCAGTTCTTC CASSRESAGWYNEQFF
. TRBJ1-4 TRBV18 . TGTGCCAGCTCACCCCAGGGATGGTTGACTAATGAAAAACTGTTTTTT CASSPQGWLTNEKLFF
. TRBJ2-7 TRBV5-1 . TGCGCCAGCAGCCTATCCTTGGGGGGCGGCGTAATCTACGAGCAGTACTTC CASSLSLGGGVIYEQYF
. TRBJ1-6 TRBV30 . TGTGCCGGAACAACAGGGTACTCACCCCTCCACTTT CAGTTGYSPLHF
few TRBJ1-2 TRBV7-9 . TGTGCCAGCAGCTTAGTTGATGGCTACACCTTC CASSLVDGYTF
. TRBJ2-2 TRBV18 . TGTGCCAGCTCACCACCGGGTTTGGAGGGCGGAAACACCGGGGAGCTGTTTTTT CASSPPGLEGGNTGELFF
. TRBJ2-1 TRBV19 TRBD2 TGTGCCAGTAGTATCCAATCGACTAGCGGACCCTACAATGAGCAGTTCTTC CASSIQSTSGPYNEQFF
once TRBJ2-7 TRBV7-3 . TGTGCCAGCAGCTTCGACACCTCCTACGAGCAGTACTTC CASSFDTSYEQYF
. TRBJ1-4 TRBV5-1 TRBD1 TGCGCCAGCAGCGGGACAGGGGCTGCAACTAATGAAAAACTGTTTTTT CASSGTGAATNEKLFF
many TRBJ2-7 TRBV30 . TGTGCCTGGAGCCTTGTGGGGTACGAGCAGTACTTC CAWSLVGYEQYF
. TRBJ2-3 TRBV29-1 TRBD2 TGCAGCGTTGATCGTAAGAGCGGGGGGGCAATAGATACGCAGTATTTT CSVDRKSGGAIDTQYF
once TRBJ2-3 TRBV10-3 TRBD2 TGTGCCATCACCGGGACTAGCGGGGGCCATCACATGGATACGCAGTATTTT CAITGTSGGHHMDTQYF
once TRBJ1-2 TRBV7-9 . TGTGCCAGCAGCTTAGGGGAGGAACGTGGCTACACCTTC CASSLGEERGYTF
. TRBJ1-3 TRBV2 TRBD1 TGTGCCAGCAGCTCGACAGGGACTGGAAACACCATATATTTT CASSSTGTGNTIYF
. TRBJ1-1 TRBV6-7 . TGTGCCAGCAGTTACACGGGGGCCCACACTGAAGCTTTCTTT CASSYTGAHTEAFF
. TRBJ2-1 TRBV6-4 TRBD2 TGTGCCAGCAGGTCGAGACTAGCGTACAATGAGCAGTTCTTC CASRSRLAYNEQFF
. TRBJ1-2 TRBV14 . TGTGCCAGCAGCCAAGATCTTGGCGGGGGTAGTGGCTACACCTTC CASSQDLGGGSGYTF
. TRBJ2-1 TRBV7-2 . TGTGCCAGCAGCTTAGAGGCAAGGGGCTACAATGAGCAGTTCTTC CASSLEARGYNEQFF
. TRBJ2-7 TRBV11-3 . TGTGCCAGCAATGACCCCGGGCGGTCCTACGAGCAGTACTTC CASNDPGRSYEQYF
. TRBJ2-5 TRBV30 . TGTGCCTGGGCAAGCGTCCGGGGAGAGACCCAGTACTTC CAWASVRGETQYF
. TRBJ1-3 TRBV9 . TGTGCCAGCAGCCCCCAGGGGACGTCTGGAAACACCATATATTTT CASSPQGTSGNTIYF
. TRBJ2-3 TRBV6-5 . TGTGCCAGCAGTTACTCCAGAGAAAGTGGTAATACGCAGTATTTT CASSYSRESGNTQYF
. TRBJ2-1 TRBV4-2 TRBD2 TGTGCCAGCAGCCAGAAAGGACTAGCGCCTTACAATGAGCAGTTCTTC CASSQKGLAPYNEQFF
few TRBJ1-1 TRBV14 . TGTGCCAGCAGCCTGGGGGCTCCGGGCACTGAAGCTTTCTTT CASSLGAPGTEAFF
. TRBJ2-7 TRBV28 . TGTGCCAGCAGTTTAGGACTCTCCTACGAGCAGTACTTC CASSLGLSYEQYF
. TRBJ2-5 TRBV9 TRBD2 TGTGCCAGCAGCGTAGGTCCTAGCGGGAAGGAGACCCAGTACTTC CASSVGPSGKETQYF
. TRBJ2-2 TRBV6-5 TRBD2 TGTGCCAGCAGATTGGCCGGGGGGGCCGGGGAGCTGTTTTTT CASRLAGGAGELFF
. TRBJ2-7 TRBV6-1 . TGTGCCAGCAGAACGGGACCCAGCCCAGTTTACGAGCAGTACTTC CASRTGPSPVYEQYF
. TRBJ1-5 TRBV7-2 . TGTGCCAGCAGCTTAAGTGGCGTCAGGGAGGATCAGCCCCAGCATTTT CASSLSGVREDQPQHF
. TRBJ2-5 TRBV9 . TGTGCCAGCAGCGTAGTTTCTGGTTCGGAGACCCAGTACTTC CASSVVSGSETQYF
. TRBJ2-4 TRBV6-5 . TGTGCCAGCAGCAGCGGCGATTCTAACATTCAGTACTTC CASSSGDSNIQYF
. TRBJ1-2 TRBV4-1 . TGCGCCAGCAGCCAAGGGGACGCAATAGAATATGGCTACACCTTC CASSQGDAIEYGYTF